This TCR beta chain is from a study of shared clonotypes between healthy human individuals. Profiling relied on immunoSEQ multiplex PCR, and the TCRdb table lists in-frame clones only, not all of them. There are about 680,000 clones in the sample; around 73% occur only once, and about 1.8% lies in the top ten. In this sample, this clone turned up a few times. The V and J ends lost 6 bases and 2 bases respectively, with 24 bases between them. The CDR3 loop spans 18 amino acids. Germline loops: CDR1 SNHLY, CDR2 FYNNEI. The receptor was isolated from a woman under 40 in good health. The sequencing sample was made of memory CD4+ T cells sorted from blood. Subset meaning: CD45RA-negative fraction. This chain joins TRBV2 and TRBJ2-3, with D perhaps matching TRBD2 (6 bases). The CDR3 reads CASRAKRVSGLDTDTQYF. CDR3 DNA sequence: TGTGCCAGCAGGGCGAAAAGGGTTAGCGGACTTGACACAGATACGCAGTATTTT.